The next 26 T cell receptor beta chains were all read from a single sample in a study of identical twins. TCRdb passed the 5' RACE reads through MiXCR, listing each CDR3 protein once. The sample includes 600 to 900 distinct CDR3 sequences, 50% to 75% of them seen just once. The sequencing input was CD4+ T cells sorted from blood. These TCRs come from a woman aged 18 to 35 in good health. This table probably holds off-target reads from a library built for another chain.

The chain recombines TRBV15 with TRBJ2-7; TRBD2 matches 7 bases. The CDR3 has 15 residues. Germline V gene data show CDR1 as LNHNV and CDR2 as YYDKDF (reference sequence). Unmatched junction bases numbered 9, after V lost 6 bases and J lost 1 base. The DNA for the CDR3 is TGTGCCACCAGTGGGGGGGTATCAGGATCCTACGAGCAGTACTTC. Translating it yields CATSGGVSGSYEQYF.

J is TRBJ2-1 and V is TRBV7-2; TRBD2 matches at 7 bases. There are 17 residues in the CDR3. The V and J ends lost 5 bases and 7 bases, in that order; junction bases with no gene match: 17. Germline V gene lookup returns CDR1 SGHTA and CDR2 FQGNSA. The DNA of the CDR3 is TGTGCCAGCAGCACAGTCCGTCTGAGCGGGGTGGGGAATGAGCAGTTCTTC. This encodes CASSTVRLSGVGNEQFF.

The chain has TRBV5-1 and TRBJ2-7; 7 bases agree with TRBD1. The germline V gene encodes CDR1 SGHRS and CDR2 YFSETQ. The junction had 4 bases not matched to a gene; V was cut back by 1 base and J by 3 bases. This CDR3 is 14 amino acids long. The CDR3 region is CASSLQQGNYEQYF. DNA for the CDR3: TGCGCCAGCAGCTTGCAACAGGGGAACTACGAGCAGTACTTC.

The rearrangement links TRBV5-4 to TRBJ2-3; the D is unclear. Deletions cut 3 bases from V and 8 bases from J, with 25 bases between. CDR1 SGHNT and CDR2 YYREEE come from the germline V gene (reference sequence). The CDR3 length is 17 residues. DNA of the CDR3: TGTGCCAGCAGCTCGAACGTCGACTTCCAGATCACCGGTACGCAGTATTTT. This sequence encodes CASSSNVDFQITGTQYF.

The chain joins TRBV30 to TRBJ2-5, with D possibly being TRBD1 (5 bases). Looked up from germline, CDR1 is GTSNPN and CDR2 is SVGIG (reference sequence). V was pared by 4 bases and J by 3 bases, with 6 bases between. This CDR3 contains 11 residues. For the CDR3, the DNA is TGTGCCTGGAAAGGGGAAGAGACCCAGTACTTC. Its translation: CAWKGEETQYF.

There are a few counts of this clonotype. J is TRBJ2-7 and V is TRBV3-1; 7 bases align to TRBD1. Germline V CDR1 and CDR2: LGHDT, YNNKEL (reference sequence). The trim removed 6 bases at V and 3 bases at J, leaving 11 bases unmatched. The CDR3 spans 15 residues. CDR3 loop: CASSSTGTAGYEQYF. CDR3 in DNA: TGTGCCAGCAGTTCTACCGGGACAGCAGGCTACGAGCAGTACTTC.

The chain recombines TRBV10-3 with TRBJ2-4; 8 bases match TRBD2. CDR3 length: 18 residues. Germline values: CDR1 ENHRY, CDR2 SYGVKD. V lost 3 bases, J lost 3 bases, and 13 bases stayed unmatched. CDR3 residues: CAISDTGAGELGKNIQYF. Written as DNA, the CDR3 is TGTGCCATCAGTGACACCGGAGCGGGAGAGTTGGGCAAAAACATTCAGTACTTC.

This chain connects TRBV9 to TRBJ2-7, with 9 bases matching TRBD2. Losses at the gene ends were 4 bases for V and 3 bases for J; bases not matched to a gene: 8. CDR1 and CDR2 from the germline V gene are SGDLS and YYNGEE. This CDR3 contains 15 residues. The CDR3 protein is CASSRTSVIHYEQYF. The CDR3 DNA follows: TGTGCCAGCAGCCGGACTAGCGTGATCCACTACGAGCAGTACTTC.

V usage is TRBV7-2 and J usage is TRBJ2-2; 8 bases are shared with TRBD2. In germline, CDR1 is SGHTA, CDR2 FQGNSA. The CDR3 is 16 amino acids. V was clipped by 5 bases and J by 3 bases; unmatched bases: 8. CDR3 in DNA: TGTGCCAGCAGCCCCCGGGTAGCGGGATACACCGGGGAGCTGTTTTTT. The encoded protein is CASSPRVAGYTGELFF.

CDR3 sequence reads: CASSPKGLAAEQFF. The CDR3 DNA sequence: TGTGCCAGCAGCCCCAAGGGACTAGCGGCTGAGCAGTTCTTC. The chain couples TRBV7-8 to TRBJ2-1, with 11 bases lining up with TRBD2. The CDR3 has 14 residues. Per germline, CDR1 SGHVS and CDR2 FQNEAQ. The junction had 6 bases not matched to a gene; V was cut back by 5 bases and J by 9 bases. Variable domain in full (rest from reference TRBV7-8 and TRBJ2-1): GAGVSQSPRYKVAKRGQDVALRCDPISGHVSLFWYQQALGQGPEFLTYFQNEAQLDKSGLPSDRFFAERPEGSVSTLKIQRTQQEDSAVYLCASSPKGLAAEQFFGPGTRLTVL.

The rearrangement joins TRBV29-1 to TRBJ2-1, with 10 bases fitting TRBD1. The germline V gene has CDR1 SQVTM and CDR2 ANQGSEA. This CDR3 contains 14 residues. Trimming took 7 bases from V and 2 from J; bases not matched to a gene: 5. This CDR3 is CSGRQGAAYNEQFF. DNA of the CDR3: TGCAGCGGCCGACAGGGGGCCGCCTACAATGAGCAGTTCTTC.

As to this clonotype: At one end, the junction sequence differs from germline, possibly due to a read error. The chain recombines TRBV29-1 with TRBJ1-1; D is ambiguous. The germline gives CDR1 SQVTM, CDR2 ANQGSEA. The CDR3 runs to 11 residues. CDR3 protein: CSGEGGTEAFF. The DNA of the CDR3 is TGCAGCGGGGAGGGAGGCACTGAAGCGTTCTTT.

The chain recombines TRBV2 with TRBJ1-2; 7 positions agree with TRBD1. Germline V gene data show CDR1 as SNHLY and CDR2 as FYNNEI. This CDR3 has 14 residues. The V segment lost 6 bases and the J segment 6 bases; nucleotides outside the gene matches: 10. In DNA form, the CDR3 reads TGTGCCAGCAGCCCACGGACAGGCCCGGATGGCTACACCTTC. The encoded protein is CASSPRTGPDGYTF.

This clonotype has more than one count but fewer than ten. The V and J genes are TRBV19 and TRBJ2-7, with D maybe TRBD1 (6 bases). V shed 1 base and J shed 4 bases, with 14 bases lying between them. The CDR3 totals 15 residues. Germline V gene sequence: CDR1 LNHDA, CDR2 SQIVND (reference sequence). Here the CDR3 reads CASSIAQGSSYEQYF. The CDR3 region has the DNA TGTGCCAGTAGTATAGCCCAGGGGAGTTCGTACGAGCAGTACTTC.

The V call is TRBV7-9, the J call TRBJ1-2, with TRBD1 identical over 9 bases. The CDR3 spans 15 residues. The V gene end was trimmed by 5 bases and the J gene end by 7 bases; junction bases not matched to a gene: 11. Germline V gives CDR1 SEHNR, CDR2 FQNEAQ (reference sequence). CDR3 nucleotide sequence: TGTGCCAGCAGCCCCAAGCGGGGACAGGGATTTGGCTACACCTTC. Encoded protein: CASSPKRGQGFGYTF. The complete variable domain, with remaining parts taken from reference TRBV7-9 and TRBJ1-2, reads DTGVSQNPRHKITKRGQNVTFRCDPISEHNRLYWYRQTLGQGPEFLTYFQNEAQLEKSRLLSDRFSAERPKGSFSTLEIQRTEQGDSAMYLCASSPKRGQGFGYTFGSGTRLTVV.

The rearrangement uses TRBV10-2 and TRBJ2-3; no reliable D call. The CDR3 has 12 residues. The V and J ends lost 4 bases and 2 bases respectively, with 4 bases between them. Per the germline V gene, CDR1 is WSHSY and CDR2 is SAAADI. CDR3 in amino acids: CASSGDTDTQYF. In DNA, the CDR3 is TGCGCCAGCAGTGGGGACACAGATACGCAGTATTTT.

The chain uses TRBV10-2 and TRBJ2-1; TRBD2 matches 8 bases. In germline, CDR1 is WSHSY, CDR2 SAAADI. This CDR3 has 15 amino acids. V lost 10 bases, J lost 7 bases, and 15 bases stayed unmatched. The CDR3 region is CAITDPGGAPNEQFF. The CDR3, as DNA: TGCGCCATCACCGACCCCGGGGGGGCCCCTAATGAGCAGTTCTTC.

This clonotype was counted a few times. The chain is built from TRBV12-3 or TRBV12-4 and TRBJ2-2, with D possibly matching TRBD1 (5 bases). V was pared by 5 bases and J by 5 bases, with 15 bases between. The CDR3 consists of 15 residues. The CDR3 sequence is CASSQDTLGTGELFF. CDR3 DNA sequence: TGTGCCAGCAGTCAGGACACCCTGGGGACCGGGGAGCTGTTTTTT.

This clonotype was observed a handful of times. CDR3 in DNA: TGTGCCAGCAGTAGGCTCCCCTTAGCGGGAAACTACAATGAGCAGTTCTTC. Translating it yields CASSRLPLAGNYNEQFF. The chain carries TRBV6-5 and TRBJ2-1; 8 nucleotides align to TRBD2. Losses at the gene ends were 5 bases for V and 3 bases for J; bases not matched to a gene: 12. The CDR3 consists of 17 residues. Germline V CDR1 and CDR2: MNHEY, SVGAGI.

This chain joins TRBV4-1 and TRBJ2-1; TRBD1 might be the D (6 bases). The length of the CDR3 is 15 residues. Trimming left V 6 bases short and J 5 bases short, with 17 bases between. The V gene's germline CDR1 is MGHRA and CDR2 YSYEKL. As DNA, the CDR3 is TGCGCCAGCAGGGCTCCCGGGACACATAACAATGAGCAGTTCTTC. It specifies CASRAPGTHNNEQFF.

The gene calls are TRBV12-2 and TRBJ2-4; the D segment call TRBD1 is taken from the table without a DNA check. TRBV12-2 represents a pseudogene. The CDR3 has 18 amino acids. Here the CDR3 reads CASRLPRRGSAAKNIQYF. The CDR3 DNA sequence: TGTGCAAGTCGCTTACCCCGCAGGGGTTCCGCGGCCAAAAACATTCAGTACTTC.

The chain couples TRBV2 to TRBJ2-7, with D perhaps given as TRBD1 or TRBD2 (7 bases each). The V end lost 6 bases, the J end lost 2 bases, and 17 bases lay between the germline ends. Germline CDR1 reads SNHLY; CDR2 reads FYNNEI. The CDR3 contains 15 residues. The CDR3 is CASRQGGTNPYEQYF. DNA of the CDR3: TGTGCCAGCAGGCAGGGGGGGACAAACCCCTACGAGCAGTACTTC.

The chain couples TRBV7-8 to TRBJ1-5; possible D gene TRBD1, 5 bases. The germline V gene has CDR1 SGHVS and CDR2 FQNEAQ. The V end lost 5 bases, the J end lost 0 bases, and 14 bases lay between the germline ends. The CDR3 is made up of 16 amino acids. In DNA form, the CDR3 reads TGTGCCAGCAGCAGCGGGACCTACAATAGCAATCAGCCCCAGCATTTT. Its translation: CASSSGTYNSNQPQHF.

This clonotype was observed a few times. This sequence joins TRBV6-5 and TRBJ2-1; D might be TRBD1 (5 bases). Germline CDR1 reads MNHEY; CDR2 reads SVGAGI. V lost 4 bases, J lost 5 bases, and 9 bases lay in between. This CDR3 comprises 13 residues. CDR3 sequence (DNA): TGTGCCAGCAGTTGGGGCGGAGACAATGAGCAGTTCTTC. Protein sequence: CASSWGGDNEQFF.

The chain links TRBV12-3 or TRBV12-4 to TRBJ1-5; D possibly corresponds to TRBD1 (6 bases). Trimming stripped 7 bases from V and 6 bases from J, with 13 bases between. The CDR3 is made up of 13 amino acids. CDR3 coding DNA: TGTGCCAGCACCCCGGGGGGCGGTCAGCCCCAGCATTTT. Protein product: CASTPGGGQPQHF.

The CDR3 is CASSLAAAGQYNEQFF. The CDR3 coding sequence is TGTGCCAGCAGCTTAGCGGCAGCGGGGCAATACAATGAGCAGTTCTTC. The chain carries TRBV7-6 and TRBJ2-1; the match to TRBD2 covers 7 bases. CDR3 size: 16 residues. The V and J ends lost 0 bases and 4 bases, in that order; junction bases with no gene match: 6. The V gene's germline CDR1 is SGHVS and CDR2 FNYEAQ.